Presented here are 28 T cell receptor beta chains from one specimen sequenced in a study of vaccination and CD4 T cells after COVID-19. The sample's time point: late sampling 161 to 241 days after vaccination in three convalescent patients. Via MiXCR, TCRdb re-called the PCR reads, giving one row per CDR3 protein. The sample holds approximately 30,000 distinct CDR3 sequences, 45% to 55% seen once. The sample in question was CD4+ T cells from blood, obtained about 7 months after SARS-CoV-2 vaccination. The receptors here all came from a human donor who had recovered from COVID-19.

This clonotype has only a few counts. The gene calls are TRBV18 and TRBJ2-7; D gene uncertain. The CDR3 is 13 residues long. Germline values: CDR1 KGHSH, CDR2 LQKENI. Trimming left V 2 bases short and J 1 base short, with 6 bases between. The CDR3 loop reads CASSPVQSYEQYF. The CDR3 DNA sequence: TGTGCCAGCTCACCAGTTCAATCCTACGAGCAGTACTTC.

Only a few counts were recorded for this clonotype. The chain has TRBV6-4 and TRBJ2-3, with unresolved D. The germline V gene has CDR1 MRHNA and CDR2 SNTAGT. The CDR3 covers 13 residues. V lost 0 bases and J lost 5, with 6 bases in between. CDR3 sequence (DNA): TGTGCCAGCAGTGACTCGATAGGAGATACGCAGTATTTT. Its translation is CASSDSIGDTQYF.

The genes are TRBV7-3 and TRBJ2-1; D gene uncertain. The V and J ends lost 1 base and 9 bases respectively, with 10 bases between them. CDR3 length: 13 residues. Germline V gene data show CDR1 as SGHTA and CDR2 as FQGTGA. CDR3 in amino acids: CASSLRALGEQFF. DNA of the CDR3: TGTGCCAGCAGCTTAAGGGCATTAGGTGAGCAGTTCTTC.

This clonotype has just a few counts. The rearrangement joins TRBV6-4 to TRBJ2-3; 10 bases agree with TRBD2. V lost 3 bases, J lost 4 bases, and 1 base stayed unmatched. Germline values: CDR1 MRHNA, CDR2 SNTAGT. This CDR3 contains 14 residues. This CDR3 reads CASSELAGADTQYF. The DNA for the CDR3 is TGTGCCAGCAGTGAGCTAGCGGGAGCAGATACGCAGTATTTT.

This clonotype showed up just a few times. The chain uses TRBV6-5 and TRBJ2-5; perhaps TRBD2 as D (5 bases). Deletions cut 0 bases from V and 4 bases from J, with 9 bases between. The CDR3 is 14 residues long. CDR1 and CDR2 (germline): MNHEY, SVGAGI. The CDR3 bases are TGTGCCAGCAGTTACTCGGCGGGTTCAGAGACCCAGTACTTC. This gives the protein CASSYSAGSETQYF.

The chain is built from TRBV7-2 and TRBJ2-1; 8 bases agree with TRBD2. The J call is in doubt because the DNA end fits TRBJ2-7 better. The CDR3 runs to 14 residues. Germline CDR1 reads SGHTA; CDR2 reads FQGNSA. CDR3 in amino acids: CASSPQREKSEQYF. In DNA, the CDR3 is TGTGCCAGCAGCCCCCAGCGGGAGAAGTCCGAGCAGTACTTC.

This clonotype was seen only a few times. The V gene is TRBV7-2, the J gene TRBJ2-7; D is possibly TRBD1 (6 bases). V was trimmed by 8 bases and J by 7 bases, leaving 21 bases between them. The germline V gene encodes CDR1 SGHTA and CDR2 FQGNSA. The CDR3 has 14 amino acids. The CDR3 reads CASGTLDRREEQYF. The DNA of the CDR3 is TGTGCCAGCGGAACTTTGGACAGACGTGAGGAGCAGTACTTC.

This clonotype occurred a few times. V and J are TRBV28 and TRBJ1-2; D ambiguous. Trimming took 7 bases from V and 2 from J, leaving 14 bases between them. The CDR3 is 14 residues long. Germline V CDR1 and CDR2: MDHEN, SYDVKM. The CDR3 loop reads CASNWGGKNYGYTF. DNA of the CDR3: TGTGCCAGCAACTGGGGTGGCAAAAACTATGGCTACACCTTC.

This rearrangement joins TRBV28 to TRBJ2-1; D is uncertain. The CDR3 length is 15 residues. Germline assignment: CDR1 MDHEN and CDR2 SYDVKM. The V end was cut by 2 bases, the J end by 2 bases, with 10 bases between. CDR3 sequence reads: CASSLNRNPYNEQFF. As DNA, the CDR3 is TGTGCCAGCAGTTTAAATAGAAACCCCTACAATGAGCAGTTCTTC.

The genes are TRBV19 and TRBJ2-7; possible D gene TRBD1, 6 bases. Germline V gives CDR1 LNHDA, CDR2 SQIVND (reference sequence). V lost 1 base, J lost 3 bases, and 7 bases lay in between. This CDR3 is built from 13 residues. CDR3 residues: CASSIGRGYEQYF. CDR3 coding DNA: TGTGCCAGTAGTATAGGCAGGGGCTACGAGCAGTACTTC. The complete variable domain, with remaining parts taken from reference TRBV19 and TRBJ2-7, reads DGGITQSPKYLFRKEGQNVTLSCEQNLNHDAMYWYRQDPGQGLRLIYYSQIVNDFQKGDIAEGYSVSREKKESFPLTVTSAQKNPTAFYLCASSIGRGYEQYFGPGTRLTVT.

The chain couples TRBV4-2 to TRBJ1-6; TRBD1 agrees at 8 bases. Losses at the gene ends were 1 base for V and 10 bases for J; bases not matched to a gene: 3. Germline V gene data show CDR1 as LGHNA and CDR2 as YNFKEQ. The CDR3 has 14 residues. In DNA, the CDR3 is TGTGCCAGCAGCCAAGGGACAGGGAGGTCACCCCTCCACTTT. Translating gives CASSQGTGRSPLHF.

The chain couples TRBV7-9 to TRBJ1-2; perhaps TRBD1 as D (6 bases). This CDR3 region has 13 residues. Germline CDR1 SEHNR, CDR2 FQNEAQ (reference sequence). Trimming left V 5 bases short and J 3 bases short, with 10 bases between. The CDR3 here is CASSPTGYYGYTF. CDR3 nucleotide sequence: TGTGCCAGCAGCCCTACAGGGTACTATGGCTACACCTTC. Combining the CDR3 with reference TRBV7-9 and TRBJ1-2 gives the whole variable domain DTGVSQNPRHKITKRGQNVTFRCDPISEHNRLYWYRQTLGQGPEFLTYFQNEAQLEKSRLLSDRFSAERPKGSFSTLEIQRTEQGDSAMYLCASSPTGYYGYTFGSGTRLTVV.

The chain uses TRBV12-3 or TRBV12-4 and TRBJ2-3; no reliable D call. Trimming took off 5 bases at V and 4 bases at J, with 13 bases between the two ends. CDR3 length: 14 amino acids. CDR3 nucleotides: TGTGCCAGCAGTCTGCGCTTATACGCAGATACGCAGTATTTT. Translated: CASSLRLYADTQYF.

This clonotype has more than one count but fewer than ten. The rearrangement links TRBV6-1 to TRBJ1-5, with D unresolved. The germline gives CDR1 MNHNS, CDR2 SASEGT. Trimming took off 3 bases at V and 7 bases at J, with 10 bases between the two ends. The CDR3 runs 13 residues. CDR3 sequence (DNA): TGTGCCAGCAGTGAGATGGGGTCCCAGCCCCAGCATTTT. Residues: CASSEMGSQPQHF.

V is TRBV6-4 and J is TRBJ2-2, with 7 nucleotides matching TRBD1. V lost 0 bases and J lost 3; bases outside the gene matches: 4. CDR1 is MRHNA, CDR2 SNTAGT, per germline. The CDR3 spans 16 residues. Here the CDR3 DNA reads TGTGCCAGCAGTGACTCGAGAGGGGGCGACACCGGGGAGCTGTTTTTT. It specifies CASSDSRGGDTGELFF.

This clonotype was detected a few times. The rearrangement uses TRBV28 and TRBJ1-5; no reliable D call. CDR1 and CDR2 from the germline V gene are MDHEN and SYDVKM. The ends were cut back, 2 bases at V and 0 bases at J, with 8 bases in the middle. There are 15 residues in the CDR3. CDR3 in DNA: TGTGCCAGCAGTTTAGCATACATTAGCAATCAGCCCCAGCATTTT. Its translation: CASSLAYISNQPQHF.

The CDR3 nucleotides read TGTGCCAGCAGTTACGGGGGGAACACCATATATTTT. This gives the protein CASSYGGNTIYF. The chain has TRBV6-5 and TRBJ1-3, with D perhaps matching TRBD1 (5 bases). The germline gives CDR1 MNHEY, CDR2 SVGAGI. The CDR3 loop spans 12 amino acids. V dropped 2 bases and J dropped 7 bases, with 6 bases sitting between them.

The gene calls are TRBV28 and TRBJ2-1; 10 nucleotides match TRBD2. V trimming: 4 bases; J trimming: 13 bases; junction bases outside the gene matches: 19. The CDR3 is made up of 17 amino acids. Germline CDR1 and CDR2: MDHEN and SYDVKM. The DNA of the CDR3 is TGTGCCAGCAGTTCCCGGACTAGCGGAAAGCCCTGGGGGCCCCAGTTCTTC. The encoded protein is CASSSRTSGKPWGPQFF.

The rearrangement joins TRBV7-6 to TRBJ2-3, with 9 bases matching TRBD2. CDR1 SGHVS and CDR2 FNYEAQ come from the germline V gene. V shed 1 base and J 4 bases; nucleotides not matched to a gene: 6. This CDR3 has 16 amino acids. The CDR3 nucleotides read TGTGCCAGCAGCTTAGAGGCTAGCGGGACCGCAGATACGCAGTATTTT. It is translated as CASSLEASGTADTQYF.

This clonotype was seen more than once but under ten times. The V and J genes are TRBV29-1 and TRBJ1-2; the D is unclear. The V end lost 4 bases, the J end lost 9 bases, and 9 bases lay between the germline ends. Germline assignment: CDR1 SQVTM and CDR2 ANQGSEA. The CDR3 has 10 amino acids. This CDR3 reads CSVGVSSYTF. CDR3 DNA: TGCAGCGTTGGGGTCTCTAGCTACACCTTC.

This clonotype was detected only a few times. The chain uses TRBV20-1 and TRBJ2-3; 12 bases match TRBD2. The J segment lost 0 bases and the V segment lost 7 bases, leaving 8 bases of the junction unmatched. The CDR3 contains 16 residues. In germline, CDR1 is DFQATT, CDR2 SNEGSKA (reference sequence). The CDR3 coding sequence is TGCAGTGTTGCGACTAGCGGGAGTTGGAGCACAGATACGCAGTATTTT. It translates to CSVATSGSWSTDTQYF.

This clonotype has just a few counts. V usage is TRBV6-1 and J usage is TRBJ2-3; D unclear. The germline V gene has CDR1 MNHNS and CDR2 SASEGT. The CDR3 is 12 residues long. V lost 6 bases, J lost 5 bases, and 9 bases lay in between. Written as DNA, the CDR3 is TGTGCCAGCAGCCACCTCGGAGATACGCAGTATTTT. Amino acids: CASSHLGDTQYF.

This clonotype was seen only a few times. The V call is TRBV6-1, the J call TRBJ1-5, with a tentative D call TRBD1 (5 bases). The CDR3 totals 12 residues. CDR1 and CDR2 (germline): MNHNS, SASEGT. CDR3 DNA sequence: TGTGCTTCCCGGGGCCCAAATCAGCCCCAGCATTTT. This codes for CASRGPNQPQHF.

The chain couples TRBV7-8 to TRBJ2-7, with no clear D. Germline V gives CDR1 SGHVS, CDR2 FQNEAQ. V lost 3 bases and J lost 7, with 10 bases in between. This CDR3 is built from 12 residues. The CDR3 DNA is TGTGCCAGCAGCTTCGACCTCTCGGAGCAGTACTTC. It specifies CASSFDLSEQYF.

The CDR3 is CSAIPVSFYGYTF. DNA for the CDR3: TGCAGTGCGATTCCGGTTTCCTTCTATGGCTACACCTTC. The chain carries TRBV20-1 and TRBJ1-2; D is unclear. The CDR3 runs 13 residues. Trimming cost V 6 bases and J 4 bases, with 15 bases left between them. Germline V gene sequence: CDR1 DFQATT, CDR2 SNEGSKA (reference sequence).

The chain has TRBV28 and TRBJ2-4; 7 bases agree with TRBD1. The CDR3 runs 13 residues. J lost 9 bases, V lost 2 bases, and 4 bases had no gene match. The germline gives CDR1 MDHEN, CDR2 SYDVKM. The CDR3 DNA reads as TGTGCCAGCAGTTTAAGACAGGGACCCATTCAGTACTTC. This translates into CASSLRQGPIQYF.

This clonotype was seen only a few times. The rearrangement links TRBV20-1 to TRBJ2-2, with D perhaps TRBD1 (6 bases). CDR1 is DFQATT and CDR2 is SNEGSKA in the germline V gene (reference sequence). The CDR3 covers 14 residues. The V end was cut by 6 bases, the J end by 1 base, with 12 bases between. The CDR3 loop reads CSARRQENTGELFF. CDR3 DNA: TGCAGTGCGCGTCGACAGGAGAACACCGGGGAGCTGTTTTTT.

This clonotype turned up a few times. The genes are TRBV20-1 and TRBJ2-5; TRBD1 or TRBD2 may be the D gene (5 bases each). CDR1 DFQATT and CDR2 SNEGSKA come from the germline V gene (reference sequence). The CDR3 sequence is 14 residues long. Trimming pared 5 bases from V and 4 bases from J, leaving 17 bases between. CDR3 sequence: CSAAPGRWVETQYF. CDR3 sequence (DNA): TGCAGTGCTGCCCCGGGACGGTGGGTAGAGACCCAGTACTTC.